The clone carrying this TCR beta chain was counted a few times. Its matching antigen is unknown. The sample is drawn from a study of early T cells in non-severe SARS-CoV-2 infection. Study details: Chains were unpaired, as sequencing was done on bulk RNA from unsorted whole blood. Findings and limits, study-wide: VDJdb matching skewed toward anti-spike CD8 responses, missing private and CD4 specificities.

Unique molecular identifiers (one per individual cDNA molecule) were attached. MiXCR, run by TCRdb on the 5' RACE reads, gives a single entry per CDR3 protein. The sample gives more than 95,000 distinct CDR3 sequences, just under 15% of which show up once; 20% to 25% is in the top ten. Trimming took off 8 bases at V and 10 bases at J, with 21 bases between the two ends. The CDR3 runs to 15 residues. CDR1 is MNHEY, CDR2 SMNVEV, per germline (reference sequence). The receptor's source is an adult who was a healthcare worker with PCR-confirmed SARS-CoV-2 infection or an uninfected control (not recorded which). The rearrangement joins TRBV27 to TRBJ1-6; D is ambiguous. Input material: whole blood. CDR3 protein: CASGQLGFSPSPLHF. For the CDR3, the DNA is TGTGCCAGCGGTCAACTTGGGTTTTCCCCGTCACCCCTCCACTTT.